The 28 T cell receptor beta chains below all came from one sample that was sequenced in a study of Graves' ophthalmopathy and Graves' hyperthyroidism. Amplifying from RNA transcripts, the study obtained TCR beta CDR3 regions. First-round RT-PCR used HTBI primers; second-round multiplex PCR followed. TCRdb ran MiXCR on the multiplex PCR reads and lists one entry per CDR3 protein. The data contain about 58,000 distinct CDR3 sequences, less than 65% of them singletons. Input material: peripheral blood. The receptors here all came from an adult woman with Graves' ophthalmopathy.

This chain links TRBV7-3 with TRBJ2-7; D possibly matches TRBD1 or TRBD2 (5 bases each). Germline CDR1 and CDR2: SGHTA and FQGTGA. This CDR3 spans 13 amino acids. Trimming took 5 bases from V and 5 from J, leaving 13 bases between them. The CDR3 spells CASSLAGTDEQYF. The CDR3 DNA is TGTGCCAGCAGCCTCGCCGGGACGGACGAGCAGTACTTC.

This chain connects TRBV20-1 to TRBJ1-5; possibly TRBD1 for D (5 bases). Trimming shortened V by 6 bases and J by 4 bases, and 16 bases separated the two germline ends. CDR1 and CDR2 from the germline V gene are DFQATT and SNEGSKA (reference sequence). CDR3 length: 14 amino acids. DNA of the CDR3: TGCAGTGCAGGTTCAGGGATGAAGAATCAGCCCCAGCATTTT. This sequence encodes CSAGSGMKNQPQHF.

This chain connects TRBV5-1 to TRBJ2-7, with TRBD2 matching 13 bases. The CDR3 spans 14 residues. Germline V gene sequence: CDR1 SGHRS, CDR2 YFSETQ. J was trimmed by 5 bases and V by 5 bases; bases with no gene match: 4. CDR3: CASSWTSGGDEQYF. CDR3 nucleotides: TGCGCCAGCAGTTGGACTAGCGGGGGAGACGAGCAGTACTTC.

This clonotype showed up many times. CDR3 residues: CSGSGNLANYGYTF. The CDR3, as DNA: TGCAGTGGCTCCGGGAACTTAGCTAACTATGGCTACACCTTC. This chain uses TRBV20-1 with TRBJ1-2; D is unclear. This CDR3 region has 14 residues. The V gene lost 7 bases and the J gene lost 0 bases, with 15 bases spanning the gap. Germline-derived CDR1 and CDR2 are DFQATT and SNEGSKA (reference sequence).

With respect to this clonotype: Sequence at one end of the junction differs from germline and may be a read error. The chain joins TRBV10-3 to TRBJ1-5; D possibly corresponds to TRBD1 (6 bases). The CDR3 sequence is 15 residues long. Germline V gene sequence: CDR1 ENHRY, CDR2 SYGVKD. CDR3 coding DNA: TGTGCCATCAGTGAGTCAGGACAGTTCAATCAGCCCCGGCATTTT. Translated, it gives CAISESGQFNQPRHF.

This clonotype was recorded at least ten times. This may be a read error, as it is one base from a much larger clone. This chain uses TRBV19 with TRBJ2-2, with D possibly being TRBD1 (5 bases). The CDR3 runs to 14 residues. The V gene's germline CDR1 is LNHDA and CDR2 SQIVND (reference sequence). Trimming removed 8 bases at V and 0 bases at J, with 10 bases between. This chain's CDR3 is CASQTDANTGELFF. The CDR3 DNA is TGTGCCAGTCAGACAGACGCGAACACCGGGGAGCTGTTTTTT.

This clonotype was seen repeatedly, ten times or more. The rearrangement joins TRBV20-1 to TRBJ1-1, with D possibly TRBD1 on 6 matching bases. This CDR3 comprises 15 residues. Trimming took 5 bases from V and 0 from J, leaving 16 bases between them. Germline values: CDR1 DFQATT, CDR2 SNEGSKA (reference sequence). The CDR3 sequence: CSAEAQDSMNTEAFF. In DNA form, the CDR3 reads TGCAGTGCTGAGGCGCAGGACAGTATGAACACTGAAGCTTTCTTT.

Concerning this clonotype itself: Given the absence of the conserved phenylalanine or tryptophan at the CDR3 end, a read error is likely. Because the CDR3's place on the DNA is in doubt, the DNA is left out and the CDR3 is given as listed by TCRdb. J is TRBJ2-6 and V is TRBV28; TRBD1 is taken as the D call from the table, unchecked against the DNA. The CDR3 spans 8 residues, counting both ends. CDR1 is MDHEN and CDR2 is SYDVKM in the germline V gene. The CDR3 here is CASSSSGT.

This clonotype was observed at least ten times. The rearrangement uses TRBV4-1 and TRBJ1-2; the D gene is possibly TRBD1 (5 bases). Germline CDR1 is MGHRA and CDR2 is YSYEKL. The CDR3 extends over 14 amino acids. Trimming stripped 0 bases from V and 6 bases from J, with 11 bases between. This chain's CDR3 is CASSQERLGDGYTF. CDR3 nucleotide sequence: TGCGCCAGCAGCCAAGAACGTTTGGGGGATGGCTACACCTTC.

This clonotype was observed at least ten times. The chain couples TRBV6-1 to TRBJ2-3; no firm D call. CDR3 length: 16 residues. V lost 3 bases to trimming and J lost 2 bases, with 15 bases between them. The germline CDR1 and CDR2 sequences are MNHNS and SASEGT. CDR3 protein: CASSDGVVRVTDTQYF. The CDR3 DNA sequence: TGTGCCAGCAGTGATGGGGTAGTTAGGGTCACAGATACGCAGTATTTT.

The rearrangement joins TRBV10-3 to TRBJ1-2; a possible D gene is TRBD1 (5 bases). V was pared by 3 bases and J by 2 bases, with 19 bases between. This CDR3 has 17 residues. The V gene's germline CDR1 is ENHRY and CDR2 SYGVKD. The CDR3 here is CAISDRDLGVGNYGYTF. CDR3 coding DNA: TGTGCCATCAGTGATAGAGATCTAGGGGTGGGCAACTATGGCTACACCTTC.

The CDR3 bases are TGCGCCAGCAGCAGGACAGGGTCGGGCTACGAGCAGTACTTC. This sequence encodes CASSRTGSGYEQYF. The V call is TRBV10-2, the J call TRBJ2-7; TRBD1 matches 8 bases. The CDR3 runs to 14 residues. Per the germline V gene, CDR1 is WSHSY and CDR2 is SAAADI. V gave up 6 bases and J gave up 3 bases; unmatched junction bases: 7.

This clonotype was observed many times. The rearrangement links TRBV9 to TRBJ2-7; TRBD2 aligns across 10 bases. V gave up 4 bases and J gave up 3 bases; unmatched junction bases: 7. The CDR3 covers 15 residues. Germline V gene sequence: CDR1 SGDLS, CDR2 YYNGEE. CDR3 sequence: CASSPGLADSYEQYF. CDR3 DNA sequence: TGTGCCAGCAGCCCAGGACTAGCGGACAGCTACGAGCAGTACTTC.

V usage is TRBV6-2 or TRBV6-3 and J usage is TRBJ2-1, with a tentative D call TRBD1 (5 bases). V was trimmed by 2 bases and J by 15 bases, leaving 17 bases between them. Germline V gene data show CDR1 as MNHEY and CDR2 as SVGEGT. The CDR3 is 13 residues long. The CDR3 coding sequence is TGTGCCAGCAGTTACAGGGGTGACACCGGACGGTTCTTC. Translating it yields CASSYRGDTGRFF.

This clonotype is medium-sized. The V gene is TRBV24-1, the J gene TRBJ2-1; TRBD1 matches at 7 bases. The CDR3 extends over 13 amino acids. The J segment lost 8 bases and the V segment lost 4 bases, leaving 4 bases of the junction unmatched. Germline V lookup: CDR1 KGHDR, CDR2 SFDVKD. Here the CDR3 DNA reads TGTGCCACCAGTGAGACAGGGCGGCATGAGCAGTTCTTC. Translating gives CATSETGRHEQFF.

The chain is built from TRBV7-2 and TRBJ2-5; D unresolved. V was shortened by 5 bases and J by 7 bases, with 17 bases between the two germline ends. CDR1 is SGHTA and CDR2 is FQGNSA in the germline V gene. The CDR3 has 14 amino acids. This chain's CDR3 is CASSLGPDIGTQYF. The CDR3, as DNA: TGTGCCAGCAGCCTTGGACCAGATATTGGGACCCAGTACTTC.

By share, this clonotype counts as medium-sized. The chain couples TRBV2 to TRBJ2-1; D is undetermined. Deletions cut 6 bases from V and 9 bases from J, with 9 bases between. Germline assignment: CDR1 SNHLY and CDR2 FYNNEI. The CDR3 has 11 residues. CDR3 nucleotide sequence: TGTGCCAGCAGCGACGACGCTGAGCAGTTCTTC. As protein: CASSDDAEQFF.

V is TRBV7-2 and J is TRBJ2-5; 9 bases agree with TRBD2. The CDR3 has 16 residues. CDR1 and CDR2 from the germline V gene are SGHTA and FQGNSA. V dropped 2 bases and J dropped 5; count of bases not matched to a gene: 9. The CDR3 region is CASSLFGTSSNETQYF. The CDR3 nucleotides are TGTGCCAGCAGCTTATTTGGGACTAGCAGCAATGAGACCCAGTACTTC.

V is TRBV30 and J is TRBJ2-5, with a weak D call TRBD1 (6 bases). Germline V gene data show CDR1 as GTSNPN and CDR2 as SVGIG (reference sequence). This CDR3 comprises 14 residues. Between the trimmed V and J ends, which lost 4 bases and 3 bases, there was a span of 15 bases. The DNA for the CDR3 is TGTGCCTGGACCTACGGGACATCCGAAGAGACCCAGTACTTC. The encoded protein is CAWTYGTSEETQYF.

This clonotype was counted many times. V usage is TRBV5-1 and J usage is TRBJ1-4, with D maybe TRBD1 (5 bases). This CDR3 spans 15 amino acids. V gave up 4 bases and J gave up 3 bases, with 13 bases separating them. Germline values: CDR1 SGHRS, CDR2 YFSETQ. The chain's CDR3 is CASSLGANSNEKLFF. CDR3 in DNA: TGCGCCAGCAGCCTCGGGGCCAACTCTAATGAAAAACTGTTTTTT.

This sequence joins TRBV2 and TRBJ2-3, with 9 bases fitting TRBD2. V was clipped by 2 bases and J by 4 bases; unmatched bases: 7. From germline, CDR1 is SNHLY and CDR2 FYNNEI. The CDR3 extends over 16 amino acids. CDR3 bases: TGTGCCAGCAGTGAACTTGCGGGGGGGCGCGCAGATACGCAGTATTTT. It specifies CASSELAGGRADTQYF.

This clonotype has ten or more counts. The J gene is TRBJ2-7, the V gene TRBV28; D is unclear. Germline V gene data show CDR1 as MDHEN and CDR2 as SYDVKM. Trimming left V 6 bases short and J 7 bases short, with 10 bases between. The CDR3 loop spans 11 amino acids. The CDR3 sequence is CASSPHREQYF. For the CDR3, the DNA is TGTGCCAGCAGCCCCCACCGGGAGCAGTACTTC.

Remarks on this clonotype: The conserved phenylalanine or tryptophan is not found at the CDR3 terminus, so this likely reflects a read error. The chain employs TRBV7-2 and TRBJ1-1; D is undetermined. This CDR3 has 13 residues. Trimming removed 4 bases at V and 3 bases at J, with 9 bases between. Germline V gene data show CDR1 as SGHTA and CDR2 as FQGNSA. This CDR3 reads CASSYAGDTEAFL. As DNA, the CDR3 is TGTGCCAGCAGCTATGCAGGAGACACTGAAGCTTTCCTT.

The chain recombines TRBV7-2 with TRBJ2-3, with TRBD2 matching 8 bases. CDR3 length equals 17 residues. Trimming at V came to 1 base and at J to 0 bases, leaving 6 bases not matched to a gene. The germline V gene encodes CDR1 SGHTA and CDR2 FQGNSA. In DNA, the CDR3 is TGTGCCAGCAGCTTAGTCTCTAGCGGGCCAAGCACAGATACGCAGTATTTT. This encodes CASSLVSSGPSTDTQYF.

The CDR3 region is CATSALRGTEAFF. CDR3 nucleotides: TGTGCCACCAGTGCCCTAAGGGGAACTGAAGCTTTCTTT. V and J are TRBV24-1 and TRBJ1-1, with D possibly TRBD1 on 5 matching bases. The CDR3 runs 13 residues. Between the trimmed V and J ends, which lost 5 bases and 5 bases, there was a span of 11 bases. CDR1 KGHDR and CDR2 SFDVKD come from the germline V gene.

This clonotype was observed many times. The rearrangement links TRBV24-1 to TRBJ1-2; no clear D. This CDR3 spans 11 amino acids. Per the germline V gene, CDR1 is KGHDR and CDR2 is SFDVKD. V was trimmed by 0 bases and J by 7 bases, leaving 2 bases between them. The CDR3 DNA is TGTGCCACCAGTGATTTGGGTGGCTACACCTTC. This translates into CATSDLGGYTF.

This CDR3 is CASSPRPGQICGYTF. In DNA, the CDR3 is TGTGCCAGCAGCCCTCGACCGGGACAGATCTGTGGCTACACCTTC. The chain combines TRBV11-1 with TRBJ1-2; TRBD1 matches at 7 bases. The V gene end was trimmed by 5 bases and the J gene end by 7 bases; junction bases not matched to a gene: 13. Germline V CDR1 and CDR2: SGHAT, FQDESV (reference sequence). This CDR3 spans 15 amino acids.

This clonotype was counted only a few times. The V and J genes are TRBV30 and TRBJ1-3, with unresolved D. Germline CDR1 is GTSNPN and CDR2 is SVGIG (reference sequence). V was trimmed by 3 bases and J by 1 base, leaving 25 bases between them. CDR3 length: 19 amino acids. The CDR3 is CAWSHRVLERVFSGNTIYF. The CDR3 DNA reads TGTGCCTGGAGCCACAGAGTCCTCGAAAGGGTTTTTTCTGGAAACACCATATATTTT.